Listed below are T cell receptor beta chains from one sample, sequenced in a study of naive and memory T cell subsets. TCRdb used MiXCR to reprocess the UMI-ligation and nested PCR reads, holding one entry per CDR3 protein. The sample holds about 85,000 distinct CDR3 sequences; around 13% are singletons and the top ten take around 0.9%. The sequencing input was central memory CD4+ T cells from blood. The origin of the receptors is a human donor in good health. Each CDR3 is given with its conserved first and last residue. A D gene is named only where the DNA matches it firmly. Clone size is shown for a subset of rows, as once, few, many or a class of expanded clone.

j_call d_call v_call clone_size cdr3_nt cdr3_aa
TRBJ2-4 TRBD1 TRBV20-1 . TGCAGTGCGGGACAGGTCCTAGCCAAAAACATTCAGTACTTC CSAGQVLAKNIQYF
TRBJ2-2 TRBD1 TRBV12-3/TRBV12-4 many TGTGCCAGCAGTTTACGGGCAGGGGGCAACACCGGGGAGCTGTTTTTT CASSLRAGGNTGELFF
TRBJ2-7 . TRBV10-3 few TGTGCCATCAGTGAGTTGTACGGCGAGCAGTACTTC CAISELYGEQYF
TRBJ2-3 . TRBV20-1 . TGCAGTGCACACCCCTGGGGCCTTACAGATACGCAGTATTTT CSAHPWGLTDTQYF
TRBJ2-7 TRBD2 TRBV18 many TGTGCCAGCTCACCACTCGGTAGCGGGAGCTACGAGCAGTACTTC CASSPLGSGSYEQYF
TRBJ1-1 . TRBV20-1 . TGCAGCCCGAGAACAGATGCGAACACTGAAGCTTTCTTT CSPRTDANTEAFF
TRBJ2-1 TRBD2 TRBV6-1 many TGTGCCAGCAATCGGGGCGGGAGGACCTCCTACAATGAGCAGTTCTTC CASNRGGRTSYNEQFF
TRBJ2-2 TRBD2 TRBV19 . TGTGCCAGTAGTATCGGCCTAGCGGGGCTCACCGGGGAGCTGTTTTTT CASSIGLAGLTGELFF
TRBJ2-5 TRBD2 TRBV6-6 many TGTGCCAGCAGTTACTCGAAAACGGGAGGGGCCCAAGAGACCCAGTACTTC CASSYSKTGGAQETQYF
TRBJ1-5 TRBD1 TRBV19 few TGTGCCAGTAGTATGGGGGACAGGGTTCTCGTGCAGCCCCAGCATTTT CASSMGDRVLVQPQHF
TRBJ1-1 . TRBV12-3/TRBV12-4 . TGTGCCAGCAGTTTAGTTACCACTGAAGCTTTCTTT CASSLVTTEAFF
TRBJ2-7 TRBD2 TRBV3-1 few TGTGCCAGCAGCCAACGCGGCGGGAGGGCCCAAGGAATCTACGAGCAGTACTTC CASSQRGGRAQGIYEQYF
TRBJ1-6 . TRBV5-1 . TGCGCCAGCAGCTCGGACCAAGATTCACCCCTCCACTTT CASSSDQDSPLHF
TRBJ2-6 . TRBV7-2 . TGTGCCAGCAGCCCGGAAGCCAACGTCCTGACTTTC CASSPEANVLTF
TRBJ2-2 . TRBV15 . TGTGCCACCAGCTCCTGGGGCGGGGAGCTGTTTTTT CATSSWGGELFF
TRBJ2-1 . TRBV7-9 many TGTGCCAGCAGCTTACACGGCAATGAGCAGTTCTTC CASSLHGNEQFF
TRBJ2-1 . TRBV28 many TGTGCCAGCAGACTATACACGGCCAATGAGCAGTTCTTC CASRLYTANEQFF
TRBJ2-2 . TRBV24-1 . TGTGCCACCAGGGGCGGATCCGGGGAGCTGTTTTTT CATRGGSGELFF
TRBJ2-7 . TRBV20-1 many TGCAGTGCTAGACGATCACCAACCGACGAGCAGTACTTC CSARRSPTDEQYF
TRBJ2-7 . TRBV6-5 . TGTGCCAGCAGTTACTCCATTTGGGGGGACTCCTACGAGCAGTACTTC CASSYSIWGDSYEQYF
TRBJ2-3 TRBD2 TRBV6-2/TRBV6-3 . TGTGCCAGCAGGAGAAGCGGGGGTAGCACAGATACGCGGTATTTT CASRRSGGSTDTRYF
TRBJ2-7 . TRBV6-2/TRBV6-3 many TGTGCCAGCAGTTACGACATAGGACATCACTACGAGCAGTACTTC CASSYDIGHHYEQYF
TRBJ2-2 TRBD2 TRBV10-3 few TGTGCCATCAGTGCAAGCGGGAGTTACACCGGGGAGCTGTTTTTT CAISASGSYTGELFF
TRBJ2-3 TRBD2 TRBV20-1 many TGCAGTGCTCCAACTAGCGGGAGGAGAGATACGCAGTATTTT CSAPTSGRRDTQYF
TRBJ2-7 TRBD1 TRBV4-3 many TGCGCCAGCAGCCACCGGACAGGTGCCTACGAGCAGTACTTC CASSHRTGAYEQYF
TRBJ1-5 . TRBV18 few TGTGCCAGCTCACTCGACAACAATCAGCCCCAGCATTTT CASSLDNNQPQHF
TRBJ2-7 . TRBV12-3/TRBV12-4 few TGTGCCAGCAGTCCACCCGGTAGGAACGAGCAGTACTTC CASSPPGRNEQYF
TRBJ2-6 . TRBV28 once TGTGCCAGCAGGGCGGCAGCGACTAACGTCCTGACTTTC CASRAAATNVLTF
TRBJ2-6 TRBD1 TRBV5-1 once TGCGCCAGCAGCTCAACCGGGACAGGCTCCCCTGGGGCCAACGTCCTGACTTTC CASSSTGTGSPGANVLTF
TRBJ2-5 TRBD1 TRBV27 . TGTGCCAGCAGTTTGTACTTCACAGGGGTACAGGGGACCCTGTACTTC CASSLYFTGVQGTLYF
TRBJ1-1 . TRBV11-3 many TGTGCCAGCAGCTTGGGACGGATGAACACTGAAGCTTTCTTT CASSLGRMNTEAFF
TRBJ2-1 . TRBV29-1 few TGCAGCGTGGGGGAGCAGTTCTTC CSVGEQFF
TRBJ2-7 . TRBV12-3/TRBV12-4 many TGTGCCAGCAGTTTAGCTCTCTTGTGGGGTAGCTCCTACGAGCAGTACTTC CASSLALLWGSSYEQYF
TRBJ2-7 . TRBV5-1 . TGCGCCAGCAGCACACCATCGGGACCCAAGGGACGCGAGCAGTACTTC CASSTPSGPKGREQYF
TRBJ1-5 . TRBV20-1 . TGCAGTGCTAGAGACAGGGGTCATAGCAATCAGCCCCAGCATTTT CSARDRGHSNQPQHF
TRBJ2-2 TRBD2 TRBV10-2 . TGCGCCAGCAGTGGGACTAGCGGCTACACCGGGGAGCTGTTTTTT CASSGTSGYTGELFF
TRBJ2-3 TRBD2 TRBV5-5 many TGTGCCAGCAGCCGGACTAGCGGCACAGATACGCAGTATTTT CASSRTSGTDTQYF
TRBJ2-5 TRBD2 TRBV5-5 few TGTGCCAGCAGGTCTAGCGGGAGGGCCGTAGAGACCCAGTACTTC CASRSSGRAVETQYF
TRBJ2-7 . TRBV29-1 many TGCAGCGTTGGCGTAGTTGAACGGACCTACGAGCAGTACTTC CSVGVVERTYEQYF
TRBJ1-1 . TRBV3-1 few TGTGCCAGCAGCCAAGATTTTGTCGGGGACCGATTTAACACTGAAGCTTTCTTT CASSQDFVGDRFNTEAFF
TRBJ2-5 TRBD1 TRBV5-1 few TGCGCCAGCAGCCCCGGGACAGGGGGCCTCCAAGAGACCCAGTACTTC CASSPGTGGLQETQYF
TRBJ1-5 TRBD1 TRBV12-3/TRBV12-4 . TGTGCCAGCAGTTTGACAGGGGATCAGCCCCAGCATTTT CASSLTGDQPQHF
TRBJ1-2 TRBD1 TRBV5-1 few TGCGCCAGCAGCTTGCGGACAGGCAATCGTCATGGCTACACCTTC CASSLRTGNRHGYTF
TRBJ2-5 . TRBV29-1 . TGCAGCGTTGAGTTCCGGGACAACCTAGCGGACTATCCAGAGACCCAGTACTTC CSVEFRDNLADYPETQYF
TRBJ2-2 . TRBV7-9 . TGTGCCAGCAGCTTGGGGGCCTCGGCGGTCGGGGAGCTGTTTTTT CASSLGASAVGELFF
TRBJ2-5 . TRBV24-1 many TGTGCCACCAGTGATTTTTCAACTGGGACCCAGTACTTC CATSDFSTGTQYF
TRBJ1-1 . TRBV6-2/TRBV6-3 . TGTGCCAGCAGTGCCCCCAGGGTGAACACTGAAGCTTTCTTT CASSAPRVNTEAFF
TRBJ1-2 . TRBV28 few TGTGCCAGCGGCCGGGACCGCGCGTTCACCTTC CASGRDRAFTF
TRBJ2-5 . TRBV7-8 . TGTGCCAGCAGCTTAGCTTCTGGCGGGGCAGGGGAGACCCAGTACTTC CASSLASGGAGETQYF
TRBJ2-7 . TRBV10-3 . TGTGCCATCAGTGAGTCGGCAGGCCTAGGGGCCCACGAGCAGTACTTC CAISESAGLGAHEQYF